One sample yielded the 30 T cell receptor beta chains listed below, sequenced in a study of breast tumors, draining lymph nodes, adjacent tissues. Breast cancer patients provided tissue from their axillary draining lymph nodes. Via MiXCR, TCRdb re-called the multiplex PCR reads, giving one row per CDR3 protein. The table lists 150,000 to 200,000 distinct CDR3 sequences, about 33% of them singletons. The source material was axillary lymph node tissue. The receptor set was obtained from a female donor with breast cancer. Some clones in this sample may be carry-over from other donors' samples.

This clonotype was counted between two and nine times. The rearrangement joins TRBV11-3 to TRBJ1-5; D is unclear. The germline V gene encodes CDR1 SGHNT and CDR2 YENEEA. The length of the CDR3 is 15 residues. The germline V and J ends were trimmed by 0 bases and 2 bases, with 8 bases remaining between them. The CDR3: CASSLEIQGNQPQHF. In nucleotides, the CDR3 is TGTGCCAGCAGCTTAGAAATCCAGGGCAATCAGCCCCAGCATTTT.

This clonotype has just one count. This chain links TRBV20-1 with TRBJ2-5, with D possibly called TRBD1 or TRBD2 (5 bases each). The CDR3 spans 13 residues. Germline V CDR1 and CDR2: DFQATT, SNEGSKA (reference sequence). Trimming cost V 5 bases and J 11 bases, with 21 bases left between them. CDR3 DNA sequence: TGCAGTGCTCCTCGGGACCACACAGATACGCAGTACTTC. Protein product: CSAPRDHTDTQYF.

Many counts were recorded for this clonotype. The rearrangement uses TRBV10-3 and TRBJ2-3; no firm D call. The CDR3 length is 14 residues. Germline lookup yields CDR1 ENHRY and CDR2 SYGVKD. The V end lost 6 bases, the J end lost 0 bases, and 10 bases lay between the germline ends. DNA for the CDR3: TGTGCCATCAGCTACAGTGAAAGCACAGATACGCAGTATTTT. The encoded protein is CAISYSESTDTQYF.

In its sample, this clonotype was seen many times. The chain uses TRBV18 and TRBJ2-1; 9 positions match TRBD2. The CDR3 contains 15 residues. CDR1 KGHSH and CDR2 LQKENI come from the germline V gene. J gave up 11 bases and V 5 bases, and 13 bases lay outside the gene matches. Here the CDR3 reads CASSSDLGREGKQFF. CDR3 DNA: TGTGCCAGCTCATCAGACCTGGGGCGGGAGGGGAAGCAGTTCTTC.

This clonotype was detected ten times or more. The DNA for the CDR3 is TGTGCCAGCAGTTATAGCGGGAGCCAACAAGAGACCCAGTACTTC. Its translation is CASSYSGSQQETQYF. This chain uses TRBV7-9 with TRBJ2-5, with TRBD2 matching over 9 bases. The trim removed 6 bases at V and 2 bases at J, leaving 7 bases unmatched. Germline V gene sequence: CDR1 SEHNR, CDR2 FQNEAQ (reference sequence). The CDR3 totals 15 residues. Based on the CDR3 plus reference TRBV7-9 and TRBJ2-5, the full variable domain is DTGVSQNPRHKITKRGQNVTFRCDPISEHNRLYWYRQTLGQGPEFLTYFQNEAQLEKSRLLSDRFSAERPKGSFSTLEIQRTEQGDSAMYLCASSYSGSQQETQYFGPGTRLLVL.

This clonotype was recorded many times. The rearrangement uses TRBV30 and TRBJ2-7; TRBD1 agrees at 8 bases. Germline CDR1 GTSNPN, CDR2 SVGIG (reference sequence). There are 12 residues in the CDR3. V lost 3 bases to trimming and J lost 5 bases; unmatched junction nucleotides: 3. The CDR3, as DNA: TGTGCCTGGAGCCGGGACAGGCACGAGCAGTACTTC. Translating it yields CAWSRDRHEQYF.

This clonotype occurred many times. This sequence joins TRBV7-2 and TRBJ1-4; TRBD1 is a possible D gene (5 bases). Trimming pared 0 bases from V and 8 bases from J, leaving 13 bases between. The V gene's germline CDR1 is SGHTA and CDR2 FQGNSA. The CDR3 runs 15 residues. CDR3 sequence (DNA): TGTGCCAGCAGCTTAGCGTTTCCGAAGGGGGAAAAACTGTTTTTT. This translates into CASSLAFPKGEKLFF. The full variable domain, its missing parts supplied by reference TRBV7-2 and TRBJ1-4, is GAGVSQSPSNKVTEKGKDVELRCDPISGHTALYWYRQSLGQGLEFLIYFQGNSAPDKSGLPSDRFSAERTGGSVSTLTIQRTQQEDSAVYLCASSLAFPKGEKLFFGSGTQLSVL.

This clonotype was seen ten or more times. The chain couples TRBV10-3 to TRBJ2-7, with no clear D. This CDR3 comprises 15 residues. The ends were cut back, 0 bases at V and 0 bases at J, with 9 bases in the middle. Germline CDR1 ENHRY, CDR2 SYGVKD. CDR3 coding DNA: TGTGCCATCAGTGAGTCGTCGTCCCCCTCCTACGAGCAGTACTTC. Translating gives CAISESSSPSYEQYF.

The V and J genes are TRBV27 and TRBJ1-3; 8 bases agree with TRBD1. Trimming at V came to 5 bases and at J to 3 bases, leaving 6 bases not matched to a gene. Germline V gene sequence: CDR1 MNHEY, CDR2 SMNVEV (reference sequence). This CDR3 has 15 residues. The CDR3 loop is CASSPRTGIGNTIYF. The CDR3 nucleotides are TGTGCCAGCAGTCCCCGGACAGGGATTGGAAACACCATATATTTT.

This clonotype was seen at least ten times. This chain connects TRBV12-3 or TRBV12-4 to TRBJ1-5; TRBD1 matches at 8 bases. V lost 5 bases and J lost 2; bases outside the gene matches: 14. The CDR3 consists of 18 residues. The CDR3 protein is CASSLRQGWASGNQPQHF. CDR3 bases: TGTGCCAGCAGTCTAAGACAGGGGTGGGCTAGCGGCAATCAGCCCCAGCATTTT.

This clonotype was observed many times. The rearrangement uses TRBV12-3 or TRBV12-4 and TRBJ2-1; 7 bases are a match to TRBD2. V gave up 4 bases and J gave up 5 bases; unmatched junction bases: 8. The CDR3 consists of 15 residues. The DNA of the CDR3 is TGTGCCAGCAGTTCCGCGGGAGTCAAACACAATGAGCAGTTCTTC. Its protein product is CASSSAGVKHNEQFF.

As for this clonotype: Sequence at one end of the junction differs from germline and may be a read error. The V and J genes are TRBV28 and TRBJ1-3, with 8 nucleotides matching TRBD1. Germline values: CDR1 MDHEN, CDR2 SYDVKM. CDR3 length: 15 residues. CDR3 DNA sequence: TGTGCCAGCAGTACTGGACAGGGTTTAGGAAACGCCATATATTTT. Protein sequence: CASSTGQGLGNAIYF.

This clonotype came up many times. The CDR3 sequence: CSVQGTSGRGDNEQFF. Written as DNA, the CDR3 is TGCAGCGTCCAAGGGACTAGCGGGAGGGGAGACAATGAGCAGTTCTTC. The genes are TRBV29-1 and TRBJ2-1, with 16 bases aligning to TRBD2. V shed 6 bases and J 5 bases; nucleotides not matched to a gene: 7. The CDR3 is made up of 16 amino acids. CDR1 is SQVTM, CDR2 ANQGSEA, per germline.

This clonotype was counted at least ten times. A single base separates this from a much larger clone, so it may be a read error. The rearrangement uses TRBV6-2 or TRBV6-3 and TRBJ2-6, with TRBD1 identical over 8 bases. Germline values: CDR1 MNHEY, CDR2 SVGEGT. Germline trimming cut 8 bases from V and 0 bases from J; bases unmatched to any gene: 6. The CDR3 has 16 residues. CDR3 in amino acids: CASGPGGNSGANVLTF. CDR3 nucleotide sequence: TGTGCCAGCGGGCCAGGGGGCAACTCTGGGGCCAACGTCCTGACTTTC.

This clonotype was recorded many times. The genes are TRBV20-1 and TRBJ2-5; D is possibly TRBD2 (5 bases). Germline V gives CDR1 DFQATT, CDR2 SNEGSKA (reference sequence). V lost 3 bases and J lost 5, with 13 bases in between. There are 13 residues in the CDR3. The DNA for the CDR3 is TGCAGTGCTAGGCCAACCGGAGGCGAGACCCAGTACTTC. Translated: CSARPTGGETQYF.

The sample holds many counts of this clonotype. V and J are TRBV7-2 and TRBJ1-3; D is uncertain. Germline V gene sequence: CDR1 SGHTA, CDR2 FQGNSA. The CDR3 runs to 15 residues. Trimming removed 1 base at V and 0 bases at J, with 7 bases between. The CDR3 is CASSLGASSGNTIYF. The CDR3 bases are TGTGCCAGCAGCTTAGGTGCTAGCTCTGGAAACACCATATATTTT.

Ten or more counts support this clonotype. V usage is TRBV6-2 or TRBV6-3 and J usage is TRBJ1-5, with 8 bases lining up with TRBD1. Germline CDR1 MNHEY, CDR2 SVGEGT. Trimming at V came to 1 base and at J to 0 bases, leaving 8 bases not matched to a gene. The CDR3 is 18 amino acids. The CDR3 protein is CASSYLDREPYSNQPQHF. The CDR3 bases are TGTGCCAGCAGTTACTTGGACAGGGAGCCCTATAGCAATCAGCCCCAGCATTTT.

On this clonotype itself: A much larger clone differs by one base, so this may be a read error. The chain recombines TRBV5-4 with TRBJ2-7; 8 bases line up with TRBD2. This CDR3 comprises 14 residues. J was trimmed by 4 bases and V by 4 bases; bases with no gene match: 7. Per the germline V gene, CDR1 is SGHNT and CDR2 is YYREEE (reference sequence). The CDR3 region is CASSIRGGGYEQYF. CDR3 sequence (DNA): TGTGCCAGCAGCATCCGGGGCGGGGGGTACGAGCAGTACTTC.

Comment on this clonotype: Since a much larger clone is just one base distant, this may be a read error. The chain couples TRBV20-1 to TRBJ2-3, with 8 bases fitting TRBD2. The CDR3 contains 14 residues. Germline values: CDR1 DFQATT, CDR2 SNEGSKA (reference sequence). The CDR3 reads CSARIRGGTATQYF. DNA for the CDR3: TGCAGTGCTAGGATACGGGGGGGAACAGCTACGCAGTATTTT.

Notes on this clonotype: A read error is likely, as this CDR3 ends without the conserved phenylalanine or tryptophan. Because the CDR3's place on the DNA is in doubt, the DNA is left out and the CDR3 is given as listed by TCRdb. The chain couples TRBV7-6 to TRBJ2-2; TRBD2, as called in the table, went unchecked against the DNA. Germline CDR1 and CDR2: SGHVS and FNYEAQ. A total of 9 residues make up the CDR3, ends included. The CDR3 spells CASSPSGLA.

V gene TRBV18 combines with J gene TRBJ2-1; a possible D gene is TRBD1 (5 bases). This CDR3 is built from 14 residues. Germline V lookup: CDR1 KGHSH, CDR2 LQKENI. Trimming removed 0 bases from V and 9 bases from J, with 12 bases in between. The CDR3 DNA reads TGTGCCAGCTCACCACCGCCCCCCAGGGTTGAGCAGTTCTTC. This codes for CASSPPPPRVEQFF.

This clonotype was seen repeatedly, ten times or more. The chain employs TRBV19 and TRBJ1-5; a possible D gene is TRBD1 (5 bases). Germline V lookup: CDR1 LNHDA, CDR2 SQIVND (reference sequence). V dropped 3 bases and J dropped 2 bases, with 11 bases sitting between them. CDR3 length: 15 amino acids. The CDR3: CASSMGREGNQPQHF. The CDR3 region has the DNA TGTGCCAGTAGTATGGGCAGGGAGGGCAATCAGCCCCAGCATTTT.

V gene TRBV27 combines with J gene TRBJ2-7; D gene ambiguous. V was shortened by 4 bases and J by 0 bases, with 13 bases between the two germline ends. The CDR3 runs to 15 residues. Germline V gives CDR1 MNHEY, CDR2 SMNVEV (reference sequence). For the CDR3, the DNA is TGTGCCAGCAGTTCCCGCGACCGGAACTCCTACGAGCAGTACTTC. The encoded protein is CASSSRDRNSYEQYF.

As concerns this clonotype: A junction boundary mismatches the germline segment, possibly from a read error. This chain connects TRBV6-1 to TRBJ2-7, with D hard to call. The CDR3 length is 14 residues. CDR1 MNHNS and CDR2 SASEGT come from the germline V gene. CDR3 in DNA: TGTGCCGGCAGTGAAGCTTGGAATCTCGACGAGCAGTACTTC. This sequence encodes CAGSEAWNLDEQYF.

This clonotype was recorded once. The chain recombines TRBV29-1 with TRBJ2-3, with 11 bases lining up with TRBD2. Germline values: CDR1 SQVTM, CDR2 ANQGSEA. The CDR3 consists of 14 residues. The V segment lost 7 bases and the J segment 5 bases; nucleotides outside the gene matches: 8. The chain's CDR3 is CSGRIAGGGDTQYF. Here the CDR3 DNA reads TGCAGCGGTAGAATAGCGGGGGGGGGAGATACGCAGTATTTT.

This clonotype was detected ten times or more. V usage is TRBV5-1 and J usage is TRBJ1-4; D uncertain. The CDR3 covers 14 residues. Per germline, CDR1 SGHRS and CDR2 YFSETQ. Trimming stripped 0 bases from V and 5 bases from J, with 8 bases between. The CDR3 protein is CASSLDSANEKLFF. CDR3 nucleotide sequence: TGCGCCAGCAGCTTGGACAGCGCGAATGAAAAACTGTTTTTT.

There are many counts of this clonotype. The chain combines TRBV5-4 with TRBJ2-7; D might be TRBD2 (7 bases). Per germline, CDR1 SGHNT and CDR2 YYREEE (reference sequence). The V and J ends lost 4 bases and 0 bases respectively, with 20 bases between them. The CDR3 contains 17 residues. The CDR3 region is CASSSPAGGPSSYEQYF. The CDR3 DNA follows: TGTGCCAGCAGCAGTCCCGCCGGGGGGCCGAGCTCCTACGAGCAGTACTTC. Variable domain in full (rest from reference TRBV5-4 and TRBJ2-7): ETGVTQSPTHLIKTRGQQVTLRCSSQSGHNTVSWYQQALGQGPQFIFQYYREEENGRGNFPPRFSGLQFPNYSSELNVNALELDDSALYLCASSSPAGGPSSYEQYFGPGTRLTVT.

Turning to this clonotype: This may arise from a read error, as a much more abundant clone is one base away. CDR3 sequence reads: CASSWRYGSYGQYF. The CDR3 DNA reads TGTGCCAGCAGTTGGCGCTATGGGTCCTACGGGCAGTACTTC. V usage is TRBV6-5 and J usage is TRBJ2-7; no firm D call. Germline values: CDR1 MNHEY, CDR2 SVGAGI. CDR3 length: 14 residues.

This clonotype was picked up many times. The rearrangement links TRBV11-1 to TRBJ2-2, with D tentatively TRBD1 (5 bases). Germline V lookup: CDR1 SGHAT, CDR2 FQDESV (reference sequence). The CDR3 loop spans 15 amino acids. V was pared by 5 bases and J by 0 bases, with 10 bases between. CDR3 sequence reads: CASSVQGSNTGELFF. The DNA for the CDR3 is TGTGCCAGCAGCGTTCAGGGTTCGAACACCGGGGAGCTGTTTTTT.

This chain connects TRBV20-1 to TRBJ2-2, with 8 bases lining up with TRBD2. Trimming at V came to 3 bases and at J to 8 bases, leaving 8 bases not matched to a gene. This CDR3 comprises 14 residues. Looked up from germline, CDR1 is DFQATT and CDR2 is SNEGSKA (reference sequence). CDR3 sequence: CSASRGRLKGELFF. In DNA form, the CDR3 reads TGCAGTGCTAGTCGCGGGAGGTTGAAAGGGGAGCTGTTTTTT.